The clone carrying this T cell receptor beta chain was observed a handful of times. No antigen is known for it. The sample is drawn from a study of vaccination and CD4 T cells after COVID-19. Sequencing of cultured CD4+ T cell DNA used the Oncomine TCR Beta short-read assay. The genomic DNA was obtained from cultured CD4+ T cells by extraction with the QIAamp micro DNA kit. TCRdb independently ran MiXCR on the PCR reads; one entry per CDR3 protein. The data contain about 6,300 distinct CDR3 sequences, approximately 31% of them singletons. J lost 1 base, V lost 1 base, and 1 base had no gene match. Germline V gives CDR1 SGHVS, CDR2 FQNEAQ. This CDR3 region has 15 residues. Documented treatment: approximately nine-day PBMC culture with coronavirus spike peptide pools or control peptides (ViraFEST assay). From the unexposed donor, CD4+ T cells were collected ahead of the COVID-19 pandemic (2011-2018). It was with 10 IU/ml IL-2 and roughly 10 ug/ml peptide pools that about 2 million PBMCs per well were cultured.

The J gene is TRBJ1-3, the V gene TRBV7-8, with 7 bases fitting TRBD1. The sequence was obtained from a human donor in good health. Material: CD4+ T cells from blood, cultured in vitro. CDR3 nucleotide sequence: TGTGCCAGCAGCTTAGTGACAGGGTCTGGAAACACCATATATTTT. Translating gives CASSLVTGSGNTIYF. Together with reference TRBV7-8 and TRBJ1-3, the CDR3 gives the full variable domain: GAGVSQSPRYKVAKRGQDVALRCDPISGHVSLFWYQQALGQGPEFLTYFQNEAQLDKSGLPSDRFFAERPEGSVSTLKIQRTQQEDSAVYLCASSLVTGSGNTIYFGEGSWLTVV.